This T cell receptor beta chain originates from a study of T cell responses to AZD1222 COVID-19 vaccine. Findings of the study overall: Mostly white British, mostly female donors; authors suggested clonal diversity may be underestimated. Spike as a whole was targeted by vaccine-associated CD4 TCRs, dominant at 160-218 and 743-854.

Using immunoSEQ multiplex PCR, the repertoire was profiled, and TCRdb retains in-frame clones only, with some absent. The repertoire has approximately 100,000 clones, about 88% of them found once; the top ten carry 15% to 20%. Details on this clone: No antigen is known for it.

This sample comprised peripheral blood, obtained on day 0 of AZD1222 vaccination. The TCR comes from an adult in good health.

CDR3 in DNA: TGTGCCATCAGTGAGTCGAGGTCTAGCGGGGGAGAGACCCAGTACTTC. This gives the protein CAISESRSSGGETQYF. J is TRBJ2-5 and V is TRBV10-3, with 10 bases that match TRBD2. The junction had 5 bases not matched to a gene; V was cut back by 0 bases and J by 4 bases. CDR1 and CDR2 from the germline V gene are ENHRY and SYGVKD. The length of the CDR3 is 16 residues.